The rows below give T cell receptor beta chains drawn from one sample of a study of blood T cell repertoires in COVID-19. The assay was immunoSEQ multiplex PCR, and TCRdb's table has in-frame clones only and misses some. This table has 250,000 to 350,000 clones, 75% to 95% appearing once. The sequenced material came from peripheral blood. All receptors derive from a woman in her 30s with COVID-19, enrolled during active disease. Both conserved end residues are part of each CDR3. A clone size is listed for some rows: how often the clone was seen (once, few, many), or a class if it is expanded.

>TRBJ1-4|TRBV6-2/TRBV6-3|.
CASSYSLETPNEKLFF
>TRBJ2-1|TRBV5-1|.
CASSLAGPSNEQFF
>TRBJ1-2|TRBV25-1|.
CASSELDYGYTF
>TRBJ2-7|TRBV25-1|.
CASSPDGGLARSYEQYF
>TRBJ2-1|TRBV5-1|.
CASSPGQGGGDEQFF
>TRBJ1-1|TRBV18|once
CASSPDTGGLSEAFF
>TRBJ1-5|TRBV27|.
CASSSQGVGNQPQHF
>TRBJ2-1|TRBV5-8|.
CASSWDGTSGRVFNEQFF
>TRBJ2-1|TRBV29-1|.
CSVPTGLEQFF
>TRBJ2-2|TRBV30|.
CAWSALLGAGELFF
>TRBJ2-2|TRBV19|.
CASSIAGSTGELFF
>TRBJ1-5|TRBV11-2|once
CASSFGTNSNQPQHF